What follows describes a single T cell receptor beta chain. This receptor's antigen is unknown. Per-base quality was not reported, and no clone a single base away is much larger than it. In Seattle, one collaborating source enrolled patients while the infection was active and tracked those patients longitudinally over the course of disease. Whole blood was collected in K2EDTA tubes by collaborating institutions according to the institutions' own protocols. For TCRbeta analysis, collaborators shipped samples in one of three forms: frozen whole blood, isolated PBMCs, or DNA extracted from either of those sample types. The immunoSEQ Assay, a bias-controlled multiplex PCR, was used to amplify TCRbeta CDR3 regions from genomic DNA. Regarding the original processing steps: Within the assay, amplification of reference gene primers was used to estimate how many nucleated cells each sample contained. To quantify the absolute abundance of each unique TCRbeta CDR3 rearrangement, sequence reads were collapsed and filtered. For each sample, productive Simpson clonality was calculated by taking the square root of Simpson's diversity index across productive rearrangements. TCRdb provides this immuneACCESS table in a form limited to in-frame rearrangements. Some clones are lacking; in checked studies, under half of them reflect an unresolved V gene, and why the rest are absent is not known. The V and J calls and clone size were taken over from that table, and D and trimming were inferred from the DNA. The sample table contains over 200,000 clones; only one count was recorded for 80% to 95% of them. Clones ranked in the top ten supply approximately 0.77% of the sample.

The data were taken from a study of blood T cell repertoires in COVID-19 (TCRdb year 2020). For the study in its entirety: The collaborator samples originated in the United States, Italy and Spain and spanned the acute and convalescent phases of COVID-19. The dataset comprised deeply sampled blood TCRbeta repertoires from subjects exposed to, actively infected with, or recovered from COVID-19. The sample metadata nearly always contained a de-identified subject ID, COVID-19 status, age in years and sex. The repertoires were released in a freely available public database meant as a resource for research on the immune response to SARS-CoV-2. The material from the prospective study consisted of cDNA or gDNA derived from T cells, B-cell-depleted T cells, or PBMCs. HLA class I and class II types, where available, came from metadata supplied by the sample provider rather than from assay-based typing. The samples were drawn from two sources: the first 160 participants of the ongoing ImmuneRACE study, and 1,000 to 1,500 subjects contributed by 6 global collaborators. Broader findings and caveats from the paper: The amount of clinical and demographic metadata varied by source and participant and was provided uncurated.

V drops 0 bases and J drops 6 bases, leaving 9 bases in between. From the germline V gene, CDR1 is SGHRS and CDR2 is YFSETQ. The CDR3 goes from the cysteine to the phenylalanine over 14 residues. This entry keeps only the CDR3 DNA: 42 bases, framed from base 1. This clonotype originated in a man aged 60-69 years with COVID-19, enrolled during active disease. The specimen was peripheral blood. The chain couples TRBV5-1 to TRBJ2-2, with TRBD1 as a weak D call on 6 bases. The CDR3 is CASSLDGGPGELFF. The nucleotides are TGCGCCAGCAGCTTGGATGGGGGCCCCGGGGAGCTGTTTTTT.